Given below is one T cell receptor (beta chain) in context. The data were obtained in a study of blood T cell repertoires in COVID-19. Study context: Both acute and convalescent COVID-19 samples were obtained from the United States, Italy and Spain. Nucleic acid was either cDNA or gDNA, and it came from T cells, B-cell-depleted T cells, or PBMCs.

The cohort comprised adults aged about 18 to 100 years residing in about two dozen US areas. The authors' processing: The authors estimated nucleated cell counts from reference gene primer amplification. The protocol was immunoSEQ multiplex PCR, while the TCRdb copy is restricted to in-frame clones and leaves out a portion. That table furnishes V, J and clone size, whereas the DNA furnished D and trimming. Of approximately 220,000 clones listed, around 81% are singletons. Trimming left V 0 bases short and J 3 bases short, with 9 bases between. The CDR3 is 14 residues long. CDR1 is SGHRS, CDR2 YFSETQ, per germline.

Specimen: PBMCs or T cells enriched from blood (not recorded which). This clonotype was obtained from a woman aged 40 to 55 with acute COVID-19. This rearrangement joins TRBV5-1 to TRBJ1-1; the D is unclear. The CDR3 DNA is TGCGCCAGCAGCTTGGGGAGGGATGACACTGAAGCTTTCTTT. The encoded protein is CASSLGRDDTEAFF.